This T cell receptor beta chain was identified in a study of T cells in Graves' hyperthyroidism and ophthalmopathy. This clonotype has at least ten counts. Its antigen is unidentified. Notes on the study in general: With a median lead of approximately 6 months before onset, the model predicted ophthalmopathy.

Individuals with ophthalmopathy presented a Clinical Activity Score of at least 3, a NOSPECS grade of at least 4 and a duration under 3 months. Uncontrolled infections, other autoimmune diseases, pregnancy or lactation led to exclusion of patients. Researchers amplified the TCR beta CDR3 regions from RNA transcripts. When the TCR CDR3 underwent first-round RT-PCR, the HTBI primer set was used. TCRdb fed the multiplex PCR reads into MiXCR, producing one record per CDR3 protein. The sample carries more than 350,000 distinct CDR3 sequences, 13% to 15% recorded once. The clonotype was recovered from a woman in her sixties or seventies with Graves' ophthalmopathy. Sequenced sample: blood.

CDR3 nucleotide sequence: TGTGCCAGCAGTGCGGCAGGGGCGATTTCCTACGAGCAGTACTTC. Protein product: CASSAAGAISYEQYF. The rearrangement links TRBV28 to TRBJ2-7; TRBD1 might be the D (6 bases). Trimming left V 5 bases short and J 1 base short, with 15 bases between. The CDR3 contains 15 residues. The V gene's germline CDR1 is MDHEN and CDR2 SYDVKM.